Following are 20 T cell receptor beta chains from one sample sequenced in a study of OX40 agonist ivuxolimab in advanced cancers. Profiling relied on immunoSEQ multiplex PCR, and the TCRdb table lists in-frame clones only, not all of them. The repertoire has 75,000 or so clones, roughly 80% of them found once; the top ten carry roughly 8%. Sequenced here: CD4+ or CD8+ T cells sorted from blood, sampled in a trial of the OX40 agonist ivuxolimab. Source of these receptors: an adult with an advanced solid tumor such as melanoma, head and neck, liver or kidney cancer.

The chain recombines TRBV6-6 with TRBJ2-5; D unresolved. The germline V and J ends were trimmed by 5 bases and 1 base, with 2 bases remaining between them. The CDR3 runs 11 residues. Germline loops: CDR1 MNHNY, CDR2 SVGAGI (reference sequence). The CDR3 sequence is CASSPQETQYF. The CDR3 coding sequence is TGTGCCAGCAGTCCCCAAGAGACCCAGTACTTC.

The chain combines TRBV7-2 with TRBJ2-5; TRBD1 agrees at 10 bases. The J call is doubtful: the DNA matches TRBJ2-7 better. The CDR3 has 17 amino acids. CDR1 and CDR2 from the germline V gene are SGHTA and FQGNSA. The CDR3 region is CASSSWGQGRGSYEQYF. CDR3 DNA: TGTGCCAGCAGCTCCTGGGGACAGGGGAGAGGATCCTACGAGCAGTACTTC.

This sequence joins TRBV15 and TRBJ1-6; D remains ambiguous. The CDR3 length is 12 residues. V dropped 0 bases and J dropped 18 bases, with 12 bases sitting between them. Germline-derived CDR1 and CDR2 are LNHNV and YYDKDF (reference sequence). CDR3: CATSRENGFPHF. As DNA, the CDR3 is TGTGCCACCAGCAGAGAAAACGGCTTTCCCCACTTT.

This clone was found many times. The genes are TRBV7-9 and TRBJ1-6; D might be TRBD1 (5 bases). The germline CDR1 and CDR2 sequences are SEHNR and FQNEAQ (reference sequence). Trimming shortened V by 7 bases and J by 2 bases, and 12 bases separated the two germline ends. This CDR3 is 15 amino acids long. As DNA, the CDR3 is TGTGCCAGCAACACATGGGGACCCTATAATTCACCCCTCCACTTT. Translating it yields CASNTWGPYNSPLHF.

Judged by abundance, this clone is medium-sized. The genes are TRBV27 and TRBJ2-5; D could derive from TRBD1 or TRBD2 (5 bases each). The CDR3 extends over 15 amino acids. Trimming removed 6 bases at V and 5 bases at J, with 19 bases between. CDR1 is MNHEY, CDR2 SMNVEV, per germline (reference sequence). DNA of the CDR3: TGTGCCAGCAGGGGGTTTAAGGGGAGCACCGAGACCCAGTACTTC. Its translation: CASRGFKGSTETQYF.

The J gene is TRBJ2-7, the V gene TRBV27; D might be TRBD2 (6 bases). The CDR3 has 15 amino acids. Trimming removed 3 bases from V and 2 bases from J, with 14 bases in between. Germline V gives CDR1 MNHEY, CDR2 SMNVEV (reference sequence). The CDR3 DNA follows: TGTGCCAGCAGTTTGCACGCTAGCGCGACCTACGAGCAGTACTTC. This sequence encodes CASSLHASATYEQYF.

The chain recombines TRBV7-9 with TRBJ1-1; tentative D call: TRBD1 (5 bases). The V gene's germline CDR1 is SEHNR and CDR2 FQNEAQ (reference sequence). This CDR3 has 12 amino acids. Trimming removed 5 bases from V and 7 bases from J, with 11 bases in between. CDR3 in amino acids: CASSPGTVEAFF. Written as DNA, the CDR3 is TGTGCCAGCAGCCCGGGGACGGTTGAAGCTTTCTTT.

V usage is TRBV10-3 and J usage is TRBJ2-7, with 10 bases aligning to TRBD2. The V gene's germline CDR1 is ENHRY and CDR2 SYGVKD. J gave up 4 bases and V 6 bases, and 12 bases lay outside the gene matches. This CDR3 comprises 16 residues. CDR3 in amino acids: CAIRKGSGGAGYEQYF. CDR3 DNA sequence: TGTGCCATCAGGAAAGGGAGCGGGGGGGCAGGATACGAGCAGTACTTC.

The chain carries TRBV10-3 and TRBJ1-2, with 11 bases matching TRBD1. The CDR3 loop spans 14 amino acids. Germline values: CDR1 ENHRY, CDR2 SYGVKD. V lost 0 bases and J lost 7; bases outside the gene matches: 1. Here the CDR3 reads CAISESGTGGGYTF. The CDR3 nucleotides read TGTGCCATCAGTGAGTCCGGGACAGGGGGTGGCTACACCTTC.

The chain couples TRBV7-2 to TRBJ2-5, with unresolved D. This CDR3 is built from 15 residues. The V and J ends lost 0 bases and 5 bases respectively, with 13 bases between them. Per the germline V gene, CDR1 is SGHTA and CDR2 is FQGNSA. CDR3 in amino acids: CASSLALRNIETQYF. The CDR3 DNA sequence: TGTGCCAGCAGCTTAGCGTTACGTAATATCGAGACCCAGTACTTC.

This chain joins TRBV7-6 and TRBJ1-3; 7 positions match TRBD1. This CDR3 contains 16 residues. Germline CDR1 and CDR2: SGHVS and FNYEAQ. J lost 4 bases, V lost 5 bases, and 11 bases had no gene match. The CDR3 sequence is CASSPDRLVGGNTIYF. The CDR3 nucleotides are TGTGCCAGCAGCCCGGACAGGTTGGTTGGCGGAAACACCATATATTTT.

This chain links TRBV4-3 with TRBJ2-4; 7 positions agree with TRBD1. Trimming cost V 4 bases and J 2 bases; bases outside gene matches: 5. This CDR3 region has 15 residues. Germline CDR1 is LGHNA and CDR2 is YSLEER. The CDR3 loop is CASSPDRATKNIQYF. Here the CDR3 DNA reads TGCGCCAGCAGCCCTGACAGGGCCACCAAAAACATTCAGTACTTC.

The CDR3 DNA is TGTGCCAGCAGCTTGGGGGGCACAGATACGCAGTATTTT. Encoded protein: CASSLGGTDTQYF. The chain carries TRBV9 and TRBJ2-3; D may correspond to TRBD1 or TRBD2 (5 bases each). Per the germline V gene, CDR1 is SGDLS and CDR2 is YYNGEE. The V and J ends lost 4 bases and 1 base respectively, with 7 bases between them. The CDR3 runs 13 residues.

The V gene is TRBV20-1, the J gene TRBJ2-3; D possibly corresponds to TRBD1 (5 bases). In germline, CDR1 is DFQATT, CDR2 SNEGSKA (reference sequence). Trimming left V 7 bases short and J 6 bases short, with 8 bases between. The CDR3 is made up of 10 amino acids. The CDR3 sequence: CSVAGDTQYF. CDR3 nucleotide sequence: TGCAGTGTAGCAGGGGATACGCAGTATTTT.

The J gene is TRBJ1-1, the V gene TRBV7-8, with D unresolved. Deletions cut 2 bases from V and 1 base from J, with 8 bases between. The CDR3 length is 14 residues. From germline, CDR1 is SGHVS and CDR2 FQNEAQ. CDR3 loop: CASSLYGENTEAFF. CDR3 in DNA: TGTGCCAGCAGCTTATACGGGGAGAACACTGAAGCTTTCTTT.

The chain uses TRBV7-2 and TRBJ2-1; 8 positions match TRBD1. V gave up 4 bases and J gave up 4 bases; unmatched junction bases: 9. Germline CDR1 is SGHTA and CDR2 is FQGNSA. This CDR3 has 16 amino acids. The CDR3 protein is CASSSLAGTGYNEQFF. CDR3 coding DNA: TGTGCCAGCAGCTCCCTCGCCGGGACAGGTTACAATGAGCAGTTCTTC.

The V call is TRBV11-3, the J call TRBJ2-2; 10 positions agree with TRBD2. V was clipped by 1 base and J by 3 bases; unmatched bases: 8. This CDR3 is built from 18 residues. Germline V CDR1 and CDR2: SGHNT, YENEEA. The CDR3 region has the DNA TGTGCCAGCAGCTTAGCCCTTGGCCTAGCGGGAGACACCGGGGAGCTGTTTTTT. It translates to CASSLALGLAGDTGELFF.

The chain recombines TRBV30 with TRBJ1-1, with a possible D match to TRBD1 (6 bases). CDR1 is GTSNPN and CDR2 is SVGIG in the germline V gene (reference sequence). Trimming cost V 3 bases and J 3 bases, with 14 bases left between them. The CDR3 sequence is 14 residues long. The CDR3 region has the DNA TGTGCCTGGAGCTGGGGGGCGTCGGACACTGAAGCTTTCTTT. Amino acids: CAWSWGASDTEAFF.

J is TRBJ1-5 and V is TRBV10-3; TRBD1 aligns across 10 bases. This CDR3 region has 15 residues. Germline lookup yields CDR1 ENHRY and CDR2 SYGVKD. The V segment lost 4 bases and the J segment 2 bases; nucleotides outside the gene matches: 2. In nucleotides, the CDR3 is TGTGCCATCAGTGCGGGACAGGGGCGCAATCAGCCCCAGCATTTT. Its protein product is CAISAGQGRNQPQHF.

This chain links TRBV6-6 with TRBJ2-2, with D hard to call. Germline V gene data show CDR1 as MNHNY and CDR2 as SVGAGI (reference sequence). The V end lost 3 bases, the J end lost 6 bases, and 5 bases lay between the germline ends. The CDR3 spans 12 residues. The chain's CDR3 is CASSYGSGELFF. CDR3 in DNA: TGTGCCAGCAGTTATGGGTCCGGGGAGCTGTTTTTT.